What follows describes a single T cell receptor (beta chain). This specimen belongs to a study of blood T cell dynamics during melanoma immunotherapy. DNA loading was fixed at around 0.35 ug for all bulk PBMC samples. Here immunoSEQ multiplex PCR was the method, and the copy in TCRdb shows in-frame clones only, minus some. The sample includes around 15,000 clones, approximately 87% of them seen just once. In germline, CDR1 is MNHNS, CDR2 SASEGT. J gave up 12 bases and V 1 base, and 7 bases lay outside the gene matches. The CDR3 consists of 13 residues. The time point was: pre-treatment baseline. The sequence derives from a human donor with melanoma. This specimen was blood, taken from a patient treated with checkpoint blockade. V gene TRBV6-1 combines with J gene TRBJ2-7, with TRBD1 matching over 9 bases. DNA of the CDR3: TGTGCCAGCAGTGAAGTGCCGGGACAGGGACCGTACTTC. Amino acids: CASSEVPGQGPYF.